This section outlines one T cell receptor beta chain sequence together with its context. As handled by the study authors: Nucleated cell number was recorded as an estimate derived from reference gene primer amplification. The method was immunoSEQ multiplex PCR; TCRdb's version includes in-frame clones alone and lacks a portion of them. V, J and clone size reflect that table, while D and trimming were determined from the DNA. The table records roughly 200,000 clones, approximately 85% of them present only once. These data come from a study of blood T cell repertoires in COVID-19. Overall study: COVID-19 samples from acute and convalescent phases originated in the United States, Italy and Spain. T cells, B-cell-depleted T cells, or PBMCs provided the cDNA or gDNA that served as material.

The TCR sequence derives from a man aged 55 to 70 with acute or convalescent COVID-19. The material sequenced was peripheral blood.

CDR3 DNA: TGTGCCAGCAGCCAGGGGACAGGGTCCAATGAGCAGTTCTTC. Amino acids: CASSQGTGSNEQFF. This chain links TRBV4-2 with TRBJ2-1; 9 nucleotides agree with TRBD1. The CDR3 has 14 amino acids. The junction had 3 bases not matched to a gene; V was cut back by 3 bases and J by 6 bases. Germline CDR1 LGHNA, CDR2 YNFKEQ.